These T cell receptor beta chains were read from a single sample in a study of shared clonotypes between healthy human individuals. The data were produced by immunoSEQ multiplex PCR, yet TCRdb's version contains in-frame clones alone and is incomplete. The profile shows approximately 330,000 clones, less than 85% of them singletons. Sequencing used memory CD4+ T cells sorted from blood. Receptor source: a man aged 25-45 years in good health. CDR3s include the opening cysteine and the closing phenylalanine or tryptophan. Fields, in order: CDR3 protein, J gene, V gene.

cdr3_aa: CASSLRTENTEAFF
j_call: TRBJ1-1
v_call: TRBV19

cdr3_aa: CASSSGRQGGEKLFF
j_call: TRBJ1-4
v_call: TRBV19

cdr3_aa: CASSQPGLGTDTQYF
j_call: TRBJ2-3
v_call: TRBV7-9

cdr3_aa: CASSLGGQSAETQYF
j_call: TRBJ2-5
v_call: TRBV7-9

cdr3_aa: CASSLATGLGAFF
j_call: TRBJ1-1
v_call: TRBV7-2

cdr3_aa: CASTSMGQTFSGTDTQYF
j_call: TRBJ2-3
v_call: TRBV5-1

cdr3_aa: CASSSVLAGYTGELFF
j_call: TRBJ2-2
v_call: TRBV6-5

cdr3_aa: CASSLALAGFTDTQYF
j_call: TRBJ2-3
v_call: TRBV5-1

cdr3_aa: CASCALAPTYEQYF
j_call: TRBJ2-7
v_call: TRBV28

cdr3_aa: CASMRTAPNEQFF
j_call: TRBJ2-1
v_call: TRBV2

cdr3_aa: CASSAGGRPDTQYF
j_call: TRBJ2-3
v_call: TRBV5-1

cdr3_aa: CASSPGTGAQNEQFF
j_call: TRBJ2-1
v_call: TRBV7-7

cdr3_aa: CASSQGTSGRAETQYF
j_call: TRBJ2-5
v_call: TRBV4-3

cdr3_aa: CASSPDPGMGERYEQYF
j_call: TRBJ2-7
v_call: TRBV18

cdr3_aa: CASSYRPNQPQHF
j_call: TRBJ1-5
v_call: TRBV6-5

cdr3_aa: CASSFTKWEKLFF
j_call: TRBJ1-4
v_call: TRBV7-6

cdr3_aa: CASSPGQPTEAFF
j_call: TRBJ1-1
v_call: TRBV11-2

cdr3_aa: CASSLVAGALSYEQYF
j_call: TRBJ2-7
v_call: TRBV7-8

cdr3_aa: CASSIGIWGSSGYTF
j_call: TRBJ1-2
v_call: TRBV19

cdr3_aa: CAISESLRTEAFF
j_call: TRBJ1-1
v_call: TRBV10-3

cdr3_aa: CASRETGQLPEAFF
j_call: TRBJ1-1
v_call: TRBV6-1

cdr3_aa: CASSLPLINEQFF
j_call: TRBJ2-1
v_call: TRBV5-4

cdr3_aa: CASSAHLGGRTEAFF
j_call: TRBJ1-1
v_call: TRBV9

cdr3_aa: CASSPSGLTDTQYF
j_call: TRBJ2-3
v_call: TRBV10-3

cdr3_aa: CASSLIAGTDTQYF
j_call: TRBJ2-3
v_call: TRBV7-3

cdr3_aa: CASSPDRMNTEAFF
j_call: TRBJ1-1
v_call: TRBV7-2

cdr3_aa: CASSIVEAHGYTF
j_call: TRBJ1-2
v_call: TRBV19

cdr3_aa: CASSLEGGSGAEQFF
j_call: TRBJ2-1
v_call: TRBV11-2

cdr3_aa: CASRDRYTEAFF
j_call: TRBJ1-1
v_call: TRBV28

cdr3_aa: CASTPLAGKGPYEQYF
j_call: TRBJ2-7
v_call: TRBV5-1

cdr3_aa: CASSWQGDEQFF
j_call: TRBJ2-1
v_call: TRBV7-9

cdr3_aa: CASSYGQPLTDTQYF
j_call: TRBJ2-3
v_call: TRBV6-5

cdr3_aa: CASSAGTGTANYGYTF
j_call: TRBJ1-2
v_call: TRBV5-4

cdr3_aa: CASSDQFGVGANVLTF
j_call: TRBJ2-6
v_call: TRBV6-1

cdr3_aa: CASSYSQGTEAFF
j_call: TRBJ1-1
v_call: TRBV7-9

cdr3_aa: CASSERRVLGQPQHF
j_call: TRBJ1-5
v_call: TRBV2

cdr3_aa: CASSSWTGEAINEQFF
j_call: TRBJ2-1
v_call: TRBV7-3

cdr3_aa: CASSLPRRGGSSYNEQFF
j_call: TRBJ2-1
v_call: TRBV7-2

cdr3_aa: CASSEGTSGNTGELFF
j_call: TRBJ2-2
v_call: TRBV10-1

cdr3_aa: CASSIDGVSSQPQHF
j_call: TRBJ1-5
v_call: TRBV19

cdr3_aa: CASSLGTGAQVNEQYF
j_call: TRBJ2-7
v_call: TRBV5-1

cdr3_aa: CASSPGLEIGELFF
j_call: TRBJ2-2
v_call: TRBV9

cdr3_aa: CASRVGIGQTYEQYF
j_call: TRBJ2-7
v_call: TRBV2

cdr3_aa: CASSSDSGELFF
j_call: TRBJ2-2
v_call: TRBV5-4

cdr3_aa: CASSVAGLGGETQYF
j_call: TRBJ2-5
v_call: TRBV9

cdr3_aa: CASSVTIPGELFF
j_call: TRBJ2-2
v_call: TRBV5-6

cdr3_aa: CASQGIWSGNTIYF
j_call: TRBJ1-3
v_call: TRBV2

cdr3_aa: CASNNRARSTQYF
j_call: TRBJ2-5
v_call: TRBV28

cdr3_aa: CASSLVTGGTQYF
j_call: TRBJ2-3
v_call: TRBV5-1

cdr3_aa: CASSYPPQRELYEQYF
j_call: .
v_call: TRBV7-9

cdr3_aa: CASNRLEGNTGELFF
j_call: TRBJ2-2
v_call: TRBV11-1

cdr3_aa: CASSPDTQNIQYF
j_call: TRBJ2-4
v_call: TRBV18

cdr3_aa: CASSFRDLWGEQYF
j_call: TRBJ2-7
v_call: TRBV27

cdr3_aa: CASSPRRGLAGAYEQFF
j_call: TRBJ2-1
v_call: TRBV7-9

cdr3_aa: CATSPNPTHNEKLFF
j_call: TRBJ1-4
v_call: TRBV15